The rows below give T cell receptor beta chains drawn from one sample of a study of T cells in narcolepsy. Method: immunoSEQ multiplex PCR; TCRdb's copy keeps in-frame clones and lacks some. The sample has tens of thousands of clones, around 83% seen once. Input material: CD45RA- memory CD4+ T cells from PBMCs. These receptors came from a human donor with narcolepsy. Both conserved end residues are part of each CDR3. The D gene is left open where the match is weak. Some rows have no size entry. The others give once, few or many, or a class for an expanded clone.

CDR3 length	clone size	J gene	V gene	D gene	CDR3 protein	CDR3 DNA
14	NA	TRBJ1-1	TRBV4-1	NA	CASSREQGAAEAFF	TGCGCCAGCAGCCGAGAACAGGGTGCGGCTGAAGCTTTCTTT
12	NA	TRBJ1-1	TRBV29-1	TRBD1	CSVEGGQARAFF	TGCAGCGTTGAAGGGGGACAGGCCAGGGCTTTCTTT
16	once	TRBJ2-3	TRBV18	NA	CASSKSVAAGGDTQYF	TGTGCCAGCTCAAAGTCCGTGGCCGCCGGAGGAGATACGCAGTATTTT
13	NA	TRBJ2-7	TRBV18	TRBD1	CASARDRGPEQYF	TGTGCCAGCGCCCGGGACAGGGGGCCCGAGCAGTACTTC
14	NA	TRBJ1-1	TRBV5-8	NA	CASSFGGAGTEAFF	TGTGCCAGCAGCTTCGGGGGGGCTGGCACTGAAGCTTTCTTT
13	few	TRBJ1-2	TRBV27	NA	CASSFRGGYGYTF	TGTGCCAGCAGTTTTAGGGGGGGCTATGGCTACACCTTC
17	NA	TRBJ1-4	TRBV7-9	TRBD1	CASSLIGSGRGSEKLFF	TGTGCCAGCAGCTTAATCGGTTCGGGCAGGGGGAGTGAAAAACTGTTTTTT
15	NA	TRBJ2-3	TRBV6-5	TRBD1	CASSSHRGPTDTQYF	TGTGCCAGCAGTTCACACAGGGGGCCCACAGATACGCAGTATTTT
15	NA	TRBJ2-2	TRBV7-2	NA	CASKPGVGNTGELFF	TGTGCCAGCAAACCCGGGGTCGGGAACACCGGGGAGCTGTTTTTT
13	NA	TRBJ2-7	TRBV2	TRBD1	CASSWDRVGEQYF	TGTGCCAGCAGTTGGGACAGGGTGGGCGAGCAGTACTTC
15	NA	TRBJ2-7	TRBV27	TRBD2	CASSLVVGAAGDQYF	TGTGCCAGCAGTTTGGTGGTAGGGGCGGCGGGGGATCAGTACTTC
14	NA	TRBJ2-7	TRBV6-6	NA	CASRRGRSYDEQYF	TGTGCCAGCAGAAGGGGCCGCTCCTACGACGAGCAGTACTTC
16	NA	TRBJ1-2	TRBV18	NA	CASSPQEAANYYGYTF	TGTGCCAGCTCACCCCAAGAGGCGGCTAATTACTATGGCTACACCTTC
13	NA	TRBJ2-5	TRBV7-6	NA	CASSLSFWETQYF	TGTGCCAGCAGCTTATCATTTTGGGAGACCCAGTACTTC
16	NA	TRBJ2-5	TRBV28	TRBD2	CASSRLAGGQFETQYF	TGTGCCAGCAGCCGACTAGCGGGGGGGCAGTTCGAGACCCAGTACTTC
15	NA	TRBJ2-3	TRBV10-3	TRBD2	CAISSSGGDRDTQYF	TGTGCCATCAGTTCTAGCGGGGGGGATAGAGATACGCAGTATTTT
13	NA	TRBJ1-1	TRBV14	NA	CASSQTDRTEAFF	TGTGCCAGCAGCCAGACGGACAGAACTGAAGCTTTCTTT
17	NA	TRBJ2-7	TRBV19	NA	CASSPGPGSDLSYEQYF	TGTGCCAGTAGTCCGGGGCCCGGTAGCGATCTCTCCTACGAGCAGTACTTC
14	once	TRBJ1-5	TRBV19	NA	CASNAGFSNQPQHF	TGTGCCTCCAATGCAGGTTTTAGCAATCAGCCCCAGCATTTT
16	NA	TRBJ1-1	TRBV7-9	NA	CASSSISQGFGTEAFF	TGTGCCAGCAGCTCGATCTCGCAGGGGTTCGGCACTGAAGCTTTCTTT
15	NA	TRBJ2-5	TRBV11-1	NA	CASSARDRFQETQYF	TGTGCCAGCAGCGCCCGGGACCGATTTCAAGAGACCCAGTACTTC
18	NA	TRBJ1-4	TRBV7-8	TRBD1	CASRPRDRGFATNEKLFF	TGTGCCAGCAGACCCCGGGACAGGGGGTTTGCAACTAATGAAAAACTGTTTTTT
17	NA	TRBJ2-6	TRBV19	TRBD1	CASSDRGIFAGANVLTF	TGTGCCAGTAGTGACAGGGGGATTTTTGCTGGGGCCAACGTCCTGACTTTC
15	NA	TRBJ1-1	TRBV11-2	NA	CASSLDSAANTEAFF	TGTGCCAGCAGCTTAGATTCGGCGGCAAACACTGAAGCTTTCTTT
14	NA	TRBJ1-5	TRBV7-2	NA	CASSLASGNQPQHF	TGTGCCAGCAGCTTAGCCTCGGGGAATCAGCCCCAGCATTTT
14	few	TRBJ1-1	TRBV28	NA	CASSLVQKNTEAFF	TGTGCCAGCAGTTTGGTACAGAAAAACACTGAAGCTTTCTTT
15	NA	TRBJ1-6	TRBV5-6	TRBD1	CASSLVKGATSPLHF	TGTGCCAGCAGCTTGGTTAAGGGGGCTACTTCACCCCTCCACTTT
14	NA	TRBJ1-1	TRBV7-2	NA	CASSSGRKNTEAFF	TGTGCCAGCAGCTCGGGACGGAAGAACACTGAAGCTTTCTTT
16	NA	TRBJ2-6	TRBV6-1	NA	CASSVQGTSGANVLTF	TGTGCCAGCAGTGTACAGGGAACCTCTGGGGCCAACGTCCTGACTTTC
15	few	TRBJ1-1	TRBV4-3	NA	CASSQDFGPNTEAFF	TGCGCCAGCAGCCAAGATTTCGGCCCGAACACTGAAGCTTTCTTT
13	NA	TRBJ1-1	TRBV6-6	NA	CASSYDRNTEAFF	TGTGCCAGCAGTTACGACAGGAACACTGAAGCTTTCTTT
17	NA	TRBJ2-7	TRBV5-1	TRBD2	CASSLAPTSGGGYEQYF	TGCGCCAGCAGCTTGGCCCCAACTAGCGGGGGAGGCTACGAGCAGTACTTC
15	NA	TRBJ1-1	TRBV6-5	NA	CASSPQAGTNTEAFF	TGTGCCAGCAGCCCCCAGGCAGGAACGAACACTGAAGCTTTCTTT
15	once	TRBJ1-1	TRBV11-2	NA	CASAGGILMNTEAFF	TGTGCCAGCGCTGGGGGTATCCTGATGAACACTGAAGCTTTCTTT
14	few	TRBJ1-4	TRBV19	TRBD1	CASSRGQGNEKLFF	TGTGCCAGTAGTCGAGGACAGGGAAATGAAAAACTGTTTTTT
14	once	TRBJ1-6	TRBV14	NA	CASSPGMGDSPLHF	TGTGCCAGCAGCCCCGGGATGGGTGATTCACCCCTCCACTTT
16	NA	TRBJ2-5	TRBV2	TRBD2	CASSERSSGGKETQYF	TGTGCCAGCAGTGAAAGGTCTAGCGGGGGGAAAGAGACCCAGTACTTC
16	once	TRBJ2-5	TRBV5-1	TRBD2	CASRRTSEGVGETQYF	TGCGCCAGCAGGAGGACTAGCGAGGGAGTCGGGGAGACCCAGTACTTC
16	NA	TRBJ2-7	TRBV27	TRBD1	CASSAQRQGAENEQYF	TGTGCCAGCAGTGCCCAACGACAGGGGGCGGAAAACGAGCAGTACTTC
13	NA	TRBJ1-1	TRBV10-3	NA	CATHTGLGTEAFF	TGTGCCACCCACACAGGGCTCGGCACTGAAGCTTTCTTT
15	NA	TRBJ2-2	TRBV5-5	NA	CASIPRGGYTGELFF	TGTGCCAGCATCCCCCGGGGCGGTTACACCGGGGAGCTGTTTTTT
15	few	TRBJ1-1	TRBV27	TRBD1	CASSPRQQGLTEAFF	TGTGCCAGCAGTCCCCGGCAACAGGGGCTCACTGAAGCTTTCTTT
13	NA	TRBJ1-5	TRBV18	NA	CASSPGVGQPQHF	TGTGCCAGCTCACCGGGGGTGGGTCAGCCCCAGCATTTT
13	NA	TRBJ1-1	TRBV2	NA	CASKEGRNTEAFF	TGTGCCAGCAAGGAGGGGAGGAACACTGAAGCTTTCTTT
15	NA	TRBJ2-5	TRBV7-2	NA	CASSRYSPPQETQYF	TGTGCCAGCAGCCGATACAGCCCACCTCAAGAGACCCAGTACTTC
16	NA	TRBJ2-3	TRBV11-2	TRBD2	CASSLLRGGVSDTQYF	TGTGCCAGCAGCTTATTGCGGGGGGGGGTGTCAGATACGCAGTATTTT
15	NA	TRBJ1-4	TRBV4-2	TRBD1	CASSPKPGQLEKLFF	TGTGCCAGCAGCCCCAAACCGGGACAGCTGGAAAAACTGTTTTTT
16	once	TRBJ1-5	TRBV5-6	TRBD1	CASSSTDRASNQPQHF	TGTGCCAGCAGCTCAACGGACAGGGCTAGCAATCAGCCCCAGCATTTT
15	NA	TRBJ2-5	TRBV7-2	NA	CASSLAAEGRETQYF	TGTGCCAGCAGCTTAGCGGCAGAAGGGCGGGAGACCCAGTACTTC
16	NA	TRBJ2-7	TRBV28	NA	CASSPRGLRNYYEQYF	TGTGCCAGCAGTCCACGAGGACTCCGGAATTACTACGAGCAGTACTTC
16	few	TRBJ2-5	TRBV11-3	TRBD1	CASSLRTGRLEETQYF	TGTGCCAGCAGCCTGCGGACAGGGCGATTAGAGGAGACCCAGTACTTC
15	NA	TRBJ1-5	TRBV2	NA	CASSESGGHNQPQHF	TGTGCCAGCAGTGAGTCTGGGGGCCACAATCAGCCCCAGCATTTT
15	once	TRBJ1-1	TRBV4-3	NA	CASSQDSNVNTEAFF	TGCGCCAGCAGCCAAGATAGTAACGTGAACACTGAAGCTTTCTTT
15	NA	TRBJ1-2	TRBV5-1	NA	CASSLALGDSYGYTF	TGCGCCAGCAGCTTGGCCTTAGGGGATTCCTATGGCTACACCTTC
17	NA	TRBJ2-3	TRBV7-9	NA	CASSPNLRGREADTQYF	TGTGCCAGCAGCCCCAACTTGAGGGGCCGAGAGGCAGATACGCAGTATTTT
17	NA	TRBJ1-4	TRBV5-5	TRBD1	CASSLGPTGASNEKLFF	TGTGCCAGCAGCTTGGGTCCGACAGGGGCATCTAATGAAAAACTGTTTTTT
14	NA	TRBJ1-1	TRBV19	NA	CASSSAVRNTEAFF	TGTGCCAGTAGTTCTGCGGTTAGGAACACTGAAGCTTTCTTT
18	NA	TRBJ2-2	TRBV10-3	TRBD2	CAITSGLAGVIGTGELFF	TGTGCCATCACTTCCGGACTAGCGGGGGTCATTGGGACCGGGGAGCTGTTTTTT
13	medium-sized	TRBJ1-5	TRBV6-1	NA	CATDMVSNQPQHF	TGTGCCACCGACATGGTTAGCAATCAGCCCCAGCATTTT
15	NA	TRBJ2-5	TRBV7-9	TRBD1	CASSVTGTAEETQYF	TGTGCCAGCAGCGTAACCGGGACAGCTGAAGAGACCCAGTACTTC